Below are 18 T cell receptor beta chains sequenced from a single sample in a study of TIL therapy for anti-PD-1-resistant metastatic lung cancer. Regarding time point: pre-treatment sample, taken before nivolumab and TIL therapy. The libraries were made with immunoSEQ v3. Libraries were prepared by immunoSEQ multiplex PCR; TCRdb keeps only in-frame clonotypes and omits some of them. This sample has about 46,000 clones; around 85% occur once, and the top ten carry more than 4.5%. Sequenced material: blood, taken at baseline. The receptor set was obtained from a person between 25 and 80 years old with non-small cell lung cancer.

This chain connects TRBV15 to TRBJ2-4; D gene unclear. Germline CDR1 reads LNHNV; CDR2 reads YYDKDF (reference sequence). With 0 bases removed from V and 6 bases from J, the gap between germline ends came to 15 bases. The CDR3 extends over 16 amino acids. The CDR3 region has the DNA TGTGCCACCAGCAGAGACGCCCTCACGTTTGGAAACATTCAGTACTTC. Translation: CATSRDALTFGNIQYF.

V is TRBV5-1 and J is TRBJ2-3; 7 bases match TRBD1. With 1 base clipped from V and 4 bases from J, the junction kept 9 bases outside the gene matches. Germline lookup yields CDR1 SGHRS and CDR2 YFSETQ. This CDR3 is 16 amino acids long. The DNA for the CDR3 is TGCGCCAGCAGCTTGACAACAGGGGTGGTTGCAGATACGCAGTATTTT. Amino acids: CASSLTTGVVADTQYF.

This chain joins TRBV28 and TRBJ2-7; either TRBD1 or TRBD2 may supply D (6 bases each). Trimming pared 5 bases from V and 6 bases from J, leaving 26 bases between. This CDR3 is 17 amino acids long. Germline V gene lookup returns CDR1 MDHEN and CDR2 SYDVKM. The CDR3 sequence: CASSPHQGGQPRGEQYF. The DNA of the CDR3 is TGTGCCAGCAGTCCTCATCAGGGAGGTCAACCCAGGGGCGAGCAGTACTTC.

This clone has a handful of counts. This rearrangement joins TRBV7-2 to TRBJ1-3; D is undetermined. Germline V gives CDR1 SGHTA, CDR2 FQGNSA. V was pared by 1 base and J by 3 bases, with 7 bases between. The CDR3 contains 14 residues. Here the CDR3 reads CASSLGGFGNTIYF. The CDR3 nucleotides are TGTGCCAGCAGCTTAGGCGGGTTTGGAAACACCATATATTTT.

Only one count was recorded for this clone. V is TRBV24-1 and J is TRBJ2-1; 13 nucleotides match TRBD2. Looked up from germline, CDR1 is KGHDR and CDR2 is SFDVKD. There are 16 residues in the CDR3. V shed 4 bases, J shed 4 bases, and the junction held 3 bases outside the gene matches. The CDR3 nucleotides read TGTGCCACCAGTGACCAGACTAGCGGGGGGTACAATGAGCAGTTCTTC. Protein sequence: CATSDQTSGGYNEQFF.

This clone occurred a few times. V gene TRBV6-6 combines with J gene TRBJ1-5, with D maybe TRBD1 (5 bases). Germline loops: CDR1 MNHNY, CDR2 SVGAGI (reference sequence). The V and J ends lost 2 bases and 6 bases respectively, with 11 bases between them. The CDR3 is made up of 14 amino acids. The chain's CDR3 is CASSYSGDGQPQHF. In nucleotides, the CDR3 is TGTGCCAGCAGTTACAGCGGGGACGGTCAGCCCCAGCATTTT.

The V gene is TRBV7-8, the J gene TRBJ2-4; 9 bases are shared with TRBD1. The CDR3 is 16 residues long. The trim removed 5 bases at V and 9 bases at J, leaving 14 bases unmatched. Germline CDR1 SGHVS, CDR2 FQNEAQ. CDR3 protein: CASSRSLTGGHRIQYF. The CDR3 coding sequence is TGTGCCAGCAGCCGGAGCCTAACAGGGGGCCACCGCATTCAGTACTTC.

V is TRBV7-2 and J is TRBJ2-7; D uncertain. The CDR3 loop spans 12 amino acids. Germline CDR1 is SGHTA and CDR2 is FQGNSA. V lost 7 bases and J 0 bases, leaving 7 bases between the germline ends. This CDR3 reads CASTRDSYEQYF. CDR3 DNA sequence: TGTGCCAGCACCCGAGACTCCTACGAGCAGTACTTC.

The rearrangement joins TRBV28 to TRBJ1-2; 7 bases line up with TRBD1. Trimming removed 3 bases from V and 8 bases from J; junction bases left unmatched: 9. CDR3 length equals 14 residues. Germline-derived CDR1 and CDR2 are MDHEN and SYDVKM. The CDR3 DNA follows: TGTGCCAGCAGTTTTGAAGGGGGCGCTTTCGGCTACACCTTC. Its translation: CASSFEGGAFGYTF.

CDR3 sequence (DNA): TGTGCCCGACAGGGGATGGGCACAGATACGCAGTATTTT. It codes for CARQGMGTDTQYF. V and J are TRBV30 and TRBJ2-3, with 8 bases matching TRBD1. The CDR3 covers 13 residues. Germline CDR1 is GTSNPN and CDR2 is SVGIG (reference sequence). Unmatched junction bases numbered 5, after V lost 8 bases and J lost 1 base.

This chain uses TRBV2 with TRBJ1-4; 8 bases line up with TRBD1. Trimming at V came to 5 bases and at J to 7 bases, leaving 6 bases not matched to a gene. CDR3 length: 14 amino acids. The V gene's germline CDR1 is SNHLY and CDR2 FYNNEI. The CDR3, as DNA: TGTGCCAGCAGTACGGGACAGGATGCTGAAAAACTGTTTTTT. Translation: CASSTGQDAEKLFF.

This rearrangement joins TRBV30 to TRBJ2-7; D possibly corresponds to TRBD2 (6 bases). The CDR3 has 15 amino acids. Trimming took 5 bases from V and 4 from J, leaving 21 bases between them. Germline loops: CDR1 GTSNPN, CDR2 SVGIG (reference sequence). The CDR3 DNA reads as TGTGCCTGGGGAGGGGACCGGACGGATCCGTACGAGCAGTACTTC. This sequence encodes CAWGGDRTDPYEQYF.

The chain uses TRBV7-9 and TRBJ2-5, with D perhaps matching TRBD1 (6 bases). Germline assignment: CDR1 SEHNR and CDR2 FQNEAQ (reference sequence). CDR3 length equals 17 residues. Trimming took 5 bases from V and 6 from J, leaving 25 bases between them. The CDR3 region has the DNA TGTGCCAGCAGCCCCGACAGGCCGGATGGGTTACCAAAGACCCAGTACTTC. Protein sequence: CASSPDRPDGLPKTQYF.

In DNA, the CDR3 is TGCGCCAGCAGCCAAGAGGGGCGGGAGCGATCGGGGGCCAACGTCCTGACTTTC. It specifies CASSQEGRERSGANVLTF. J is TRBJ2-6 and V is TRBV4-3; 7 bases fit TRBD2. The CDR3 is made up of 18 amino acids. Germline V gene lookup returns CDR1 LGHNA and CDR2 YSLEER. Trimming removed 0 bases from V and 4 bases from J; junction bases left unmatched: 9.

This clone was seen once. CDR3 loop: CASSSPTSGSNPGELFF. The CDR3 bases are TGTGCCAGCAGCTCCCCGACTAGCGGGTCTAACCCCGGGGAGCTGTTTTTT. This rearrangement joins TRBV11-3 to TRBJ2-2; 10 positions match TRBD2. There are 17 residues in the CDR3. CDR1 is SGHNT, CDR2 YENEEA, per germline. Trimming cost V 4 bases and J 6 bases; bases outside gene matches: 11.

DNA of the CDR3: TGCGCCAGCAGCGGCCGGGAGAGGGAACCCAATCAGCCCCAGCATTTT. It specifies CASSGREREPNQPQHF. This chain joins TRBV5-1 and TRBJ1-5, with unresolved D. Per germline, CDR1 SGHRS and CDR2 YFSETQ. This CDR3 comprises 16 residues. Trimming took off 4 bases at V and 3 bases at J, with 17 bases between the two ends.

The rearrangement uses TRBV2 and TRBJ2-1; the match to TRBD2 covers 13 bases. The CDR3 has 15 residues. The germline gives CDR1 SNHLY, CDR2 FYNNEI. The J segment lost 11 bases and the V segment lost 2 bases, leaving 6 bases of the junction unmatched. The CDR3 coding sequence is TGTGCCAGCAGTGAAAGGACTAGCGGGGGAAGAAAGCAGTTCTTC. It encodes CASSERTSGGRKQFF.

The CDR3 DNA reads TGTGCCAGCAGCCCCCAGGGAGGGCACTATGGCTACACCTTC. Translated, it gives CASSPQGGHYGYTF. This chain links TRBV28 with TRBJ1-2; D is perhaps TRBD1 (5 bases). CDR1 MDHEN and CDR2 SYDVKM come from the germline V gene. This CDR3 has 14 amino acids. The V end was cut by 6 bases, the J end by 3 bases, with 14 bases between.